The T cell receptor beta chain under discussion was sequenced for a study of brain T cells in children with intractable seizures. Study-level findings and limits: Viral specificity was inferred only from CDR3 similarity; HCMV serostatus was unknown.

The germline V gene has CDR1 SGHRS and CDR2 YFSETQ. After removal of 5 bases from V and 5 bases from J, the junction contained 10 bases not matched to a gene. The CDR3 length is 15 residues. Before surgery, patients took at least one anti-epileptic drug. TCRdb's table, derived via immunoSEQ multiplex PCR, lists solely in-frame clones and lacks some. The sample shows some 64,000 clones, 90% to 96% of them seen only once. Turning to this clone: As yet, its antigen is unknown.

Sequencing used peripheral blood, obtained at surgery. The V call is TRBV5-1, the J call TRBJ2-1, with 7 nucleotides matching TRBD1. This clonotype was obtained from a boy younger than two with focal cortical dysplasia and intractable seizures. The CDR3 spells CASRFTGVSNNEQFF. CDR3 in DNA: TGCGCCAGCAGGTTCACAGGGGTGTCTAACAATGAGCAGTTCTTC.